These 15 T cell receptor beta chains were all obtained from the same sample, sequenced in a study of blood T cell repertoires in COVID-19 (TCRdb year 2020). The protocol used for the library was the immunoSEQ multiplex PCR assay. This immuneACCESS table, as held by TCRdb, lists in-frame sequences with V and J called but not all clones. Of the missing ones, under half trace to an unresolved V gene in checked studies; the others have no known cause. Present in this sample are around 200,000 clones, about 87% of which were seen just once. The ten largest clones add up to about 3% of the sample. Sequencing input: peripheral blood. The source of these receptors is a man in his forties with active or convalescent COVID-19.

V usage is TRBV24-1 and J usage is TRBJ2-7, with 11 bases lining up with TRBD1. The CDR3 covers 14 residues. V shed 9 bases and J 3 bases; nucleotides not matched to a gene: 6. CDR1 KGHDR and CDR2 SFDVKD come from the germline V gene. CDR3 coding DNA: TGTGCCACCGCCGGGACAGGGGGTAGCTACGAGCAGTACTTC. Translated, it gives CATAGTGGSYEQYF.

CDR3 coding DNA: TGTGCCAGCAGCCAAGGGACAGGTGTCGCTTTCTTT. It is translated as CASSQGTGVAFF. The chain carries TRBV3-1 (or the pseudogene TRBV3-2) and TRBJ1-1, with 7 nucleotides matching TRBD1. J was trimmed by 11 bases and V by 1 base; bases with no gene match: 4. The CDR3 loop spans 12 amino acids. CDR1 LGHDT and CDR2 YNNKEL come from the germline V gene (reference sequence).

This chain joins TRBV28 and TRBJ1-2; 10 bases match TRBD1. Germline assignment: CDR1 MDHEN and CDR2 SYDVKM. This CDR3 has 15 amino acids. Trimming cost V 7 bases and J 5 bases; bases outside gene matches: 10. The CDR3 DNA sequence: TGTGCCAGCACAGAGGGACAGGGGACCACTTATGGCTACACCTTC. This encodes CASTEGQGTTYGYTF.

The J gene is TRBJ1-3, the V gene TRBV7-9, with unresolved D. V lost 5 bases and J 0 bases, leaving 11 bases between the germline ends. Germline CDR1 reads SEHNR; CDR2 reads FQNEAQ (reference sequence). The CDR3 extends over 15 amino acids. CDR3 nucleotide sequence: TGTGCCAGCAGCCTCTCGCGAATCTCTGGAAACACCATATATTTT. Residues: CASSLSRISGNTIYF.

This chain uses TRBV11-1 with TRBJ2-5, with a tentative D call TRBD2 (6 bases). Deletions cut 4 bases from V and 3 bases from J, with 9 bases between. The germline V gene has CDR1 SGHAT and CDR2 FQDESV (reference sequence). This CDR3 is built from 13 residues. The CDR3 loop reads CASSSWGEETQYF. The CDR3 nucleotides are TGTGCCAGCAGCTCTTGGGGGGAAGAGACCCAGTACTTC.

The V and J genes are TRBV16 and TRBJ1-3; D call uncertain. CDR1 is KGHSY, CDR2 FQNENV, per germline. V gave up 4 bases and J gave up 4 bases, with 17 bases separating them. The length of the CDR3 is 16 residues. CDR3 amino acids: CASSPPDWRVGNTIYF. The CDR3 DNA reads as TGTGCCAGCAGCCCCCCGGATTGGCGGGTCGGAAACACCATATATTTT.

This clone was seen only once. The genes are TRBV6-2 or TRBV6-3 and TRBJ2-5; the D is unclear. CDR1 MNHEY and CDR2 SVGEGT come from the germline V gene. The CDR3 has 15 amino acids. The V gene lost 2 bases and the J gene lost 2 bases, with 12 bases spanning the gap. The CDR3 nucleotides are TGTGCCAGCAGTTACCACAACGCAGGACAAGAGACCCAGTACTTC. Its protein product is CASSYHNAGQETQYF.

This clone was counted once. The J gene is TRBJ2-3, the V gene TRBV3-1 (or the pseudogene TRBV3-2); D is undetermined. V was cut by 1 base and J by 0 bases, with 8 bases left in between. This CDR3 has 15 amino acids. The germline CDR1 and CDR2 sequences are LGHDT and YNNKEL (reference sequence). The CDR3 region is CASSQVRISTDTQYF. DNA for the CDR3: TGTGCCAGCAGCCAAGTCAGAATTAGCACAGATACGCAGTATTTT.

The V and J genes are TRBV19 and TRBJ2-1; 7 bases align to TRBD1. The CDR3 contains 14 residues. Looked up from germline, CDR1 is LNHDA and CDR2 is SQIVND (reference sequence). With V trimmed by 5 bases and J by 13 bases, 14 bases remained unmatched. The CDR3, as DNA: TGTGCCAGTAGTGGTGACAGGGCCCTTAAGCTTCAGTTCTTC. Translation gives CASSGDRALKLQFF.

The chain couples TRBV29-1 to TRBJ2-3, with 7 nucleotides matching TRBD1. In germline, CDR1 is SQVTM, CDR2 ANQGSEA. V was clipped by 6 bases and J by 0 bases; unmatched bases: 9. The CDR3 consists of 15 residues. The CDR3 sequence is CSVASGTASTDTQYF. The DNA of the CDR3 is TGCAGCGTCGCTTCCGGGACAGCCAGCACAGATACGCAGTATTTT.

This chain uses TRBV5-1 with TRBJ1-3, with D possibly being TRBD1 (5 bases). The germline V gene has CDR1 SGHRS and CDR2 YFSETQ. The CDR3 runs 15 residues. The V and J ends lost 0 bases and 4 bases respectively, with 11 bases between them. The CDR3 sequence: CASSLEQGMGNTIYF. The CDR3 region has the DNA TGCGCCAGCAGCTTGGAGCAGGGAATGGGAAACACCATATATTTT.

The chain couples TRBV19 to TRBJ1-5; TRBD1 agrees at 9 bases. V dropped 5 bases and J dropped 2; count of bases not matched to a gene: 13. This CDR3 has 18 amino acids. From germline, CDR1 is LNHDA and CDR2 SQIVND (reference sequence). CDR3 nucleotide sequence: TGTGCCAGTAGTGAAAGGACAGGGGTCATTCGATGCAATCAGCCCCAGCATTTT. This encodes CASSERTGVIRCNQPQHF.

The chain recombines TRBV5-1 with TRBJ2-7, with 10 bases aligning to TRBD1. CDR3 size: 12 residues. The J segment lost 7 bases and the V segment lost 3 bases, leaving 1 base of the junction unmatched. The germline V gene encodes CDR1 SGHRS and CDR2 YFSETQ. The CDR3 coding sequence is TGCGCCAGCAGCTGGACAGGGGGAGAGCAGTACTTC. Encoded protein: CASSWTGGEQYF.

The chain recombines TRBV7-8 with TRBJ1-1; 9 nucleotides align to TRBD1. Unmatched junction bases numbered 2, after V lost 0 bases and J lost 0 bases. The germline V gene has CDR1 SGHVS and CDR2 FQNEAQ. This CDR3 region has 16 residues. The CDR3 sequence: CASSLAGQGMNTEAFF. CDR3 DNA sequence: TGTGCCAGCAGCTTAGCGGGACAGGGCATGAACACTGAAGCTTTCTTT. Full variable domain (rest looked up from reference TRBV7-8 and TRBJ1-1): GAGVSQSPRYKVAKRGQDVALRCDPISGHVSLFWYQQALGQGPEFLTYFQNEAQLDKSGLPSDRFFAERPEGSVSTLKIQRTQQEDSAVYLCASSLAGQGMNTEAFFGQGTRLTVV.

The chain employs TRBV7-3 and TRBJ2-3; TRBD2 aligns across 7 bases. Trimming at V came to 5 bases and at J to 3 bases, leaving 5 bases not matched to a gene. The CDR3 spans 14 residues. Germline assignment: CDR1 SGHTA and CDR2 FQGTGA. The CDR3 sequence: CASSGPGLTDTQYF. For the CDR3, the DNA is TGTGCCAGCAGCGGACCGGGACTAACAGATACGCAGTATTTT.